The T cell receptor (beta chain) under discussion was sequenced for a study of T cell responses to AZD1222 COVID-19 vaccine. Measured with immunoSEQ multiplex PCR; TCRdb has only the in-frame clones, and not every one. The profile shows nearly 35,000 clones, approximately 78% of them singletons. This CDR3 has 11 amino acids. CDR1 is SEHNR and CDR2 is FQNEAQ in the germline V gene (reference sequence). V lost 7 bases and J 5 bases, leaving 8 bases between the germline ends. This specimen consisted of peripheral blood, obtained 28 days after the second AZD1222 dose. The chain couples TRBV7-9 to TRBJ1-2, with D unclear. The clonotype comes from an adult who received the AZD1222 COVID-19 vaccine. The DNA for the CDR3 is TGTGCCAGCACCACGGGGTATGGCTACACCTTC. Translation gives CASTTGYGYTF.